These T cell receptor beta chains were read from a single sample in a study of cytotoxic CD8 clonotypes in ibrutinib-treated CLL. Sequencing used immunoSEQ multiplex PCR; TCRdb keeps in-frame clones, though not all of them. The sample yields about 310,000 clones, 70% to 80% seen once. The sequences come from PBMCs, collected before ibrutinib treatment. These TCRs come from a human donor with chronic lymphocytic leukemia. Both conserved end residues are part of each CDR3. Each record gives: D gene, clone size, J gene, V gene, CDR3 length, CDR3 protein, CDR3 DNA. D genes are given only for firm matches. Size is omitted from some rows. Given values are once, few, many or a class for expanded clones.

- | - | TRBJ1-2 | TRBV6-1 | 13 | CASSEVSSGGYTF | TGTGCCAGCAGTGAGGTCTCATCCGGTGGCTACACCTTC
- | once | TRBJ2-1 | TRBV4-3 | 16 | CASSPQQGALNNEQFF | TGCGCCAGCAGCCCACAACAGGGAGCCCTTAACAATGAGCAGTTCTTC
TRBD2 | - | TRBJ2-2 | TRBV28 | 14 | CASSGLAGVGELFF | TGTGCCAGCAGTGGACTAGCCGGAGTCGGGGAGCTGTTTTTT
- | - | TRBJ2-7 | TRBV19 | 14 | CASSLTDRTYEQYF | TGTGCCAGTAGTCTTACGGACAGAACCTACGAGCAGTACTTC
TRBD1 | - | TRBJ2-2 | TRBV5-6 | 16 | CASSSRGQINTGELFF | TGTGCCAGCAGCTCTAGGGGACAGATTAACACCGGGGAGCTGTTTTTT
- | - | TRBJ2-1 | TRBV4-1 | 14 | CASSQRTPDNEQFF | TGCGCCAGCAGCCAGAGGACGCCCGACAATGAGCAGTTCTTC
- | - | TRBJ2-7 | TRBV7-8 | 13 | CASSLVTTGEQYF | TGTGCCAGCAGCTTAGTGACGACGGGGGAGCAGTACTTC
TRBD2 | - | TRBJ2-7 | TRBV4-3 | 16 | CASSQVVKAGVGEQYF | TGCGCCAGCAGCCAAGTTGTGAAAGCGGGAGTGGGCGAGCAGTACTTC
TRBD1 | - | TRBJ1-5 | TRBV6-1 | 16 | CASSGAGTGVGQPQHF | TGTGCCAGCAGTGGAGCCGGGACAGGGGTTGGGCAGCCCCAGCATTTT
- | few | TRBJ1-3 | TRBV5-1 | 17 | CASSSRGASSSGNTIYF | TGCGCCAGCAGCTCCCGTGGGGCTTCTAGCTCTGGAAACACCATATATTTT
- | - | TRBJ1-4 | TRBV12-5 | 13 | CASGNRMNEKLFF | TGTGCTAGTGGAAATCGGATGAATGAAAAACTGTTTTTT
- | - | TRBJ2-1 | TRBV11-3 | 13 | CASSPDGYNEQFF | TGTGCCAGCAGCCCAGACGGTTACAATGAGCAGTTCTTC
TRBD2 | - | TRBJ2-1 | TRBV30 | 13 | CAWGGGSYNEQFF | TGTGCCTGGGGCGGGGGCTCCTACAATGAGCAGTTCTTC
- | - | TRBJ2-6 | TRBV9 | 15 | CASSVGGSGANVLTF | TGTGCCAGCAGCGTAGGGGGATCTGGGGCCAACGTCCTGACTTTC